Below, 18 T cell receptor beta chains from the same sample are listed, as sequenced in a study of shared clonotypes between healthy human individuals. Measured with immunoSEQ multiplex PCR; TCRdb has only the in-frame clones, and not every one. The sample has nearly 2 million clones, about 95% seen once. CD8 cells classed as naive were CD45RO-negative and positively selected for CCR7, excluding terminally differentiated effector memory CD45RA+ cells. What was sequenced was naive CD8+ T cells sorted from blood. The receptors were sampled from a man younger than 30 in good health.

The chain carries TRBV5-4 and TRBJ2-7, with D possibly TRBD2 on 6 matching bases. V lost 4 bases to trimming and J lost 2 bases, with 13 bases between them. The CDR3 totals 14 residues. Germline V gene data show CDR1 as SGHNT and CDR2 as YYREEE (reference sequence). The CDR3 here is CASSRRGATYEQYF. In DNA, the CDR3 is TGTGCCAGCAGCCGGCGCGGGGCCACCTACGAGCAGTACTTC.

The genes are TRBV9 and TRBJ2-7; D uncertain. The CDR3 is 15 residues long. With 0 bases removed from V and 0 bases from J, the gap between germline ends came to 10 bases. Germline V gene data show CDR1 as SGDLS and CDR2 as YYNGEE. CDR3 sequence: CASSVDDTSSYEQYF. In DNA form, the CDR3 reads TGTGCCAGCAGCGTAGACGACACCAGCTCCTACGAGCAGTACTTC.

The chain carries TRBV9 and TRBJ1-1, with D unresolved. The CDR3 sequence is 15 residues long. CDR1 and CDR2 (germline): SGDLS, YYNGEE. Trimming stripped 0 bases from V and 0 bases from J, with 9 bases between. CDR3 nucleotide sequence: TGTGCCAGCAGCGTAGCTCCCGACATGAACACTGAAGCTTTCTTT. Translating gives CASSVAPDMNTEAFF.

The chain carries TRBV18 and TRBJ2-5; 9 positions match TRBD1. The CDR3 covers 15 residues. Germline values: CDR1 KGHSH, CDR2 LQKENI. V shed 5 bases, J shed 5 bases, and the junction held 9 bases outside the gene matches. CDR3 in amino acids: CASSADVGQGETQYF. The CDR3 nucleotides are TGTGCCAGCTCAGCGGACGTCGGACAGGGGGAGACCCAGTACTTC.

The chain employs TRBV29-1 and TRBJ2-2; 8 bases are a match to TRBD1. The germline CDR1 and CDR2 sequences are SQVTM and ANQGSEA. CDR3 size: 14 residues. V lost 5 bases, J lost 2 bases, and 4 bases stayed unmatched. The CDR3 DNA reads TGCAGCGTTCTAGGGACAGGAAACACCGGGGAGCTGTTTTTT. Residues: CSVLGTGNTGELFF.

The chain employs TRBV7-8 and TRBJ2-2; no definite D call. In germline, CDR1 is SGHVS, CDR2 FQNEAQ. The V end lost 7 bases, the J end lost 6 bases, and 6 bases lay between the germline ends. The CDR3 length is 11 residues. The CDR3 loop reads CASTPAGELFF. CDR3 nucleotides: TGTGCCAGCACCCCGGCCGGGGAGCTGTTTTTT.

Remarks on this clone: A read error may produce the germline difference seen at one junction end. J is TRBJ1-2 and V is TRBV5-6; D is ambiguous. Germline lookup yields CDR1 SGHDT and CDR2 YYEEEE. This CDR3 contains 15 residues. The chain's CDR3 is CASGLGFGTPYGYTF. In nucleotides, the CDR3 is TGTGCCAGCGGCTTAGGATTCGGTACTCCCTATGGCTACACCTTC.

The chain has TRBV4-2 and TRBJ2-1; possibly TRBD1 for D (5 bases). Trimming left V 4 bases short and J 3 bases short, with 13 bases between. This CDR3 has 15 residues. CDR1 and CDR2 from the germline V gene are LGHNA and YNFKEQ. The CDR3 spells CASSPTERYYNEQFF. The CDR3 DNA reads TGTGCCAGCAGCCCGACAGAGAGATACTACAATGAGCAGTTCTTC.

The chain links TRBV10-2 to TRBJ1-3; D is uncertain. This CDR3 has 14 residues. Trimming pared 2 bases from V and 10 bases from J, leaving 15 bases between. In germline, CDR1 is WSHSY, CDR2 SAAADI. Here the CDR3 reads CASSELVRLSTIYF. CDR3 bases: TGCGCCAGCAGTGAGCTGGTCAGGCTGAGTACCATATATTTT.

This sequence joins TRBV30 and TRBJ1-1; D gene uncertain. Germline CDR1 GTSNPN, CDR2 SVGIG (reference sequence). This CDR3 spans 13 amino acids. Trimming removed 5 bases from V and 2 bases from J, with 12 bases in between. The CDR3 loop reads CAWALHVNTEAFF. The DNA of the CDR3 is TGTGCCTGGGCTCTTCACGTTAACACTGAAGCTTTCTTT.

Points on this clone: Other DNA sequences in this specimen translate into the identical CDR3. This chain joins TRBV6-5 and TRBJ2-1; TRBD2 agrees at 9 bases. The CDR3 spans 14 residues. Germline trimming cut 0 bases from V and 7 bases from J; bases unmatched to any gene: 1. From germline, CDR1 is MNHEY and CDR2 SVGAGI. Here the CDR3 reads CASSYSAGGNEQFF. The CDR3, as DNA: TGTGCCAGCAGTTACTCAGCGGGAGGAAATGAGCAGTTCTTC.

The chain joins TRBV7-2 to TRBJ1-3; 8 bases are a match to TRBD1. The CDR3 sequence is 15 residues long. Germline trimming cut 6 bases from V and 3 bases from J; bases unmatched to any gene: 7. Germline CDR1 SGHTA, CDR2 FQGNSA. CDR3 coding DNA: TGTGCCAGCAGTCGGACAGGGACATTTGGAAACACCATATATTTT. Residues: CASSRTGTFGNTIYF.

This clone was seen a single time. This specimen includes other DNA sequences encoding the same CDR3. This chain joins TRBV28 and TRBJ1-1; TRBD1 agrees at 7 bases. This CDR3 contains 14 residues. The V segment lost 3 bases and the J segment 0 bases; nucleotides outside the gene matches: 1. Looked up from germline, CDR1 is MDHEN and CDR2 is SYDVKM. CDR3 bases: TGTGCCAGCAGTTTGGGACAGTTGAACACTGAAGCTTTCTTT. Translated, it gives CASSLGQLNTEAFF.

This clone was seen a few times. The chain is built from TRBV12-5 and TRBJ2-2; D unresolved. V was cut by 5 bases and J by 6 bases, with 10 bases left in between. The CDR3 consists of 13 residues. Germline CDR1 reads LGHNT; CDR2 reads FRNRAP. CDR3 amino acids: CASGPDPAGELFF. Written as DNA, the CDR3 is TGTGCTAGTGGTCCCGACCCGGCCGGGGAGCTGTTTTTT.

This clone is a singleton in its sample. This chain joins TRBV7-2 and TRBJ1-1, with D unresolved. The ends were cut back, 3 bases at V and 3 bases at J, with 8 bases in the middle. The CDR3 runs to 13 residues. CDR1 is SGHTA, CDR2 FQGNSA, per germline. In DNA form, the CDR3 reads TGTGCCAGCAGCTTGGTAGGGTACACTGAAGCTTTCTTT. Its translation: CASSLVGYTEAFF.

The V and J genes are TRBV11-2 and TRBJ2-5, with D maybe TRBD1 (6 bases). The CDR3 consists of 17 residues. The germline CDR1 and CDR2 sequences are SGHAT and FQNNGV. Trimming left V 1 base short and J 3 bases short, with 18 bases between. The CDR3 reads CASSLGGMGQAKETQYF. Here the CDR3 DNA reads TGTGCCAGCAGCTTAGGGGGTATGGGACAAGCTAAAGAGACCCAGTACTTC.

This rearrangement joins TRBV10-3 to TRBJ2-6; no reliable D call. Trimming stripped 2 bases from V and 1 base from J, with 6 bases between. Germline V gene lookup returns CDR1 ENHRY and CDR2 SYGVKD. The CDR3 contains 15 residues. CDR3 bases: TGTGCCATCAGTGAGGGCGGATCTGGGGCCAACGTCCTGACTTTC. This codes for CAISEGGSGANVLTF.

On this clone: Other DNA sequences of this sample code for an identical CDR3. The chain employs TRBV6-5 and TRBJ2-7; possible D gene TRBD1, 6 bases. V lost 4 bases and J lost 2, with 9 bases in between. The germline V gene has CDR1 MNHEY and CDR2 SVGAGI. This CDR3 region has 13 residues. The CDR3 bases are TGTGCCAGCAGTTCGACAGGTCCCTACGAGCAGTACTTC. It translates to CASSSTGPYEQYF.